This TCR beta chain was sequenced during a study of graft-versus-host responses after intestinal transplantation. TCRdb's table, derived via immunoSEQ multiplex PCR, lists solely in-frame clones and lacks some. The sample includes approximately 77,000 clones, roughly 89% of them seen just once. The CDR3 has 15 amino acids. The germline V and J ends were trimmed by 2 bases and 6 bases, with 15 bases remaining between them. Germline assignment: CDR1 SNHLY and CDR2 FYNNEI. As for this clone: Antigen specificity is unknown.

V and J are TRBV2 and TRBJ2-3, with D maybe TRBD1 (5 bases). The specimen was unstimulated CD4+ T cells sorted from spleen or lymph node cells, collected before intestinal transplant. The clonotype comes from a human donor who received an intestinal transplant. In DNA form, the CDR3 reads TGTGCCAGCAGTGAACGCCTTCCAGGGTTCGATACGCAGTATTTT. Translating gives CASSERLPGFDTQYF.